The sequence of this T cell receptor beta chain was determined in a study of cytotoxic CD8 clonotypes in ibrutinib-treated CLL. Study overall: Among patients, some 24 responded partially and 2 completely; around 15 then stayed remitted and roughly 12 progressed after median around 73 months. Once treatment had gone on for a median of 12 months, range 6 to 36, response samples were drawn. Study conclusions and caveats: Clonality was elevated at ibrutinib response and had returned toward baseline at progression.

As for this clone: The antigen is unknown.

The repertoire was sequenced with immunoSEQ multiplex PCR; TCRdb's copy has only in-frame clones and lacks some. The sample holds about 84,000 clones, about 86% seen once. The CDR3 is 16 amino acids. V lost 8 bases to trimming and J lost 2 bases; unmatched junction nucleotides: 8. In germline, CDR1 is LNHDA, CDR2 SQIVND (reference sequence). The TCR sequence derives from a human donor with chronic lymphocytic leukemia. The material sequenced was PBMCs, taken before ibrutinib treatment. This chain connects TRBV19 to TRBJ2-2; TRBD2 agrees at 10 bases. CDR3 sequence: CASQSGRATNTGELFF. In nucleotides, the CDR3 is TGTGCCAGTCAGAGCGGGAGGGCCACAAACACCGGGGAGCTGTTTTTT.